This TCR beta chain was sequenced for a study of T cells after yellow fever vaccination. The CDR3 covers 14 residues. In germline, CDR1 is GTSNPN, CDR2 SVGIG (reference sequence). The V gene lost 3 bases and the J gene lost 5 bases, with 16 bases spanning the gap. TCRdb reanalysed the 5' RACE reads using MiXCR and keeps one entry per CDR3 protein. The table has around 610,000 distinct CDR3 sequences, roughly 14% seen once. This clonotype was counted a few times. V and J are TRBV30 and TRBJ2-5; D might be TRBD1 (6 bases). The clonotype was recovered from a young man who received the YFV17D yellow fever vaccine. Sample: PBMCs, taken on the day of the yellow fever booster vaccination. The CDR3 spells CAWSPGGGLETQYF. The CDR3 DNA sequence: TGTGCCTGGAGCCCTGGTGGGGGCCTGGAGACCCAGTACTTC.